This record looks at one TCR beta chain sequence and its context. The antigen is not known. Vbeta (60) and Jbeta (13) primers were used in the PCR. Assay: immunoSEQ multiplex PCR; the TCRdb copy retains only in-frame clones and omits some. The sample yields 120,000 or so clones, roughly 80% seen once. This sample was included in a study of cytomegalovirus exposure and HLA in healthy donors. Study-wide background: Unique TCR beta sequences numbering 117 million came from 150 million to 200 million T cells in an earlier analysis.

Study conclusions and caveats: Immune exposure information comprised only CMV serostatus. Listed as cytomegalovirus-associated were over 150 TCR beta chains. In vitro assays verified that three CMV-associated chains recognized CMV antigens specifically.

This clonotype originated in a man aged 18 to 29 in good health and CMV-seropositive. The sequencing sample was made of PBMCs.

The DNA for the CDR3 is TGTGCCAGTAACCGACAGGGGGCGGAAGAGACCCAGTACTTC. It codes for CASNRQGAEETQYF. The chain is built from TRBV19 and TRBJ2-5; 10 bases align to TRBD1. The CDR3 extends over 14 amino acids. The germline V gene encodes CDR1 LNHDA and CDR2 SQIVND (reference sequence). V shed 7 bases, J shed 3 bases, and the junction held 5 bases outside the gene matches. Based on the CDR3 plus reference TRBV19 and TRBJ2-5, the full variable domain is DGGITQSPKYLFRKEGQNVTLSCEQNLNHDAMYWYRQDPGQGLRLIYYSQIVNDFQKGDIAEGYSVSREKKESFPLTVTSAQKNPTAFYLCASNRQGAEETQYFGPGTRLLVL.